This T cell receptor beta chain came from a study of blood T cell repertoires in COVID-19. Study information: In each case, the material was cDNA or gDNA derived from T cells, B-cell-depleted T cells, or PBMCs.

Per the germline V gene, CDR1 is MNHNS and CDR2 is SASEGT. CDR3 length: 12 residues. V lost 2 bases and J lost 3, with 4 bases in between. Authors' data handling: Estimation of nucleated cell counts relied on the amplification of reference gene primers. Method: immunoSEQ multiplex PCR; TCRdb's copy keeps in-frame clones and lacks some. The DNA was the basis for D and trimming; V, J and clone size are from that table. The repertoire has under 95,000 clones, 82% of them found once; the top ten carry 1% to 1.5%. This receptor was taken from a woman older than 75 with acute or convalescent COVID-19. Sample: peripheral blood. The rearrangement links TRBV6-1 to TRBJ1-1, with no clear D. The DNA for the CDR3 is TGTGCCAGCAGTGAAACGGACACTGAAGCTTTCTTT. It specifies CASSETDTEAFF.